The 9 T cell receptor beta chains below were found in one sample sequenced in a study of blood T cell repertoires in COVID-19. The repertoire was sequenced with immunoSEQ multiplex PCR; TCRdb's copy has only in-frame clones and lacks some. The data contain 300,000 to 400,000 clones, around 87% of them seen just once; the ten biggest clones take up approximately 2.9%. Sequencing input: peripheral blood. These TCRs come from a human donor in a cohort sampled during active COVID-19.

The chain has TRBV4-2 and TRBJ2-1; TRBD2 aligns across 7 bases. The germline V gene encodes CDR1 LGHNA and CDR2 YNFKEQ. V lost 0 bases to trimming and J lost 13 bases; unmatched junction nucleotides: 12. The CDR3 extends over 15 amino acids. CDR3 sequence (DNA): TGTGCCAGCAGCCAAGATTGGGGCCTAGCGGTGCATCAGTTCTTC. Protein: CASSQDWGLAVHQFF.

This clone came up once. Other DNA sequences within the sample encode an identical CDR3. The chain carries TRBV5-4 and TRBJ2-7, with a tentative D call TRBD2 (6 bases). CDR3 size: 14 residues. With 0 bases removed from V and 1 base from J, the gap between germline ends came to 8 bases. CDR1 and CDR2 from the germline V gene are SGHNT and YYREEE (reference sequence). Written as DNA, the CDR3 is TGTGCCAGCAGCTTGGGGAGGGGATCCTACGAGCAGTACTTC. Protein: CASSLGRGSYEQYF.

V is TRBV2 and J is TRBJ2-2; the D is unclear. Trimming took off 2 bases at V and 9 bases at J, with 4 bases between the two ends. The CDR3 sequence is 11 residues long. The germline gives CDR1 SNHLY, CDR2 FYNNEI. In DNA form, the CDR3 reads TGTGCCAGCAGTGAACCGTGGGAGCTGTTTTTT. This encodes CASSEPWELFF.

Only a few counts were recorded for this clone. CDR3 in amino acids: CASSDLAGQETQYF. For the CDR3, the DNA is TGCGCCAGCAGTGATTTAGCGGGTCAAGAGACCCAGTACTTC. The chain links TRBV10-2 to TRBJ2-5; 7 nucleotides agree with TRBD2. The CDR3 spans 14 residues. With V trimmed by 3 bases and J by 2 bases, 3 bases remained unmatched. Germline V CDR1 and CDR2: WSHSY, SAAADI.

The chain recombines TRBV13 with TRBJ1-1; the D is unclear. The V end lost 5 bases, the J end lost 0 bases, and 10 bases lay between the germline ends. The CDR3 loop spans 14 amino acids. CDR1 is PRHDT and CDR2 is FYEKMQ in the germline V gene (reference sequence). The CDR3 sequence is CASSAKEMNTEAFF. CDR3 bases: TGTGCCAGCAGCGCAAAGGAGATGAACACTGAAGCTTTCTTT.

This CDR3 is CASSQGPAGGADTQYF. DNA for the CDR3: TGCGCCAGCAGCCAAGGTCCGGCGGGGGGCGCAGATACGCAGTATTTT. The V call is TRBV4-1, the J call TRBJ2-3, with 8 bases aligning to TRBD2. Germline V lookup: CDR1 MGHRA, CDR2 YSYEKL. The ends lost 1 base at V and 4 bases at J; junction bases unmatched: 7. The CDR3 consists of 16 residues.

The V call is TRBV9, the J call TRBJ2-5, with D possibly TRBD1 on 5 matching bases. The germline gives CDR1 SGDLS, CDR2 YYNGEE. Trimming removed 4 bases from V and 2 bases from J, with 15 bases in between. CDR3 length equals 15 residues. DNA of the CDR3: TGTGCCAGCAGCCCAGGGTTCGGGTTACAAGAGACCCAGTACTTC. Its translation is CASSPGFGLQETQYF. The whole variable domain, filled in from reference TRBV9 and TRBJ2-5, reads DSGVTQTPKHLITATGQRVTLRCSPRSGDLSVYWYQQSLDQGLQFLIQYYNGEERAKGNILERFSAQQFPDLHSELNLSSLELGDSALYFCASSPGFGLQETQYFGPGTRLLVL.

V and J are TRBV27 and TRBJ1-1, with 9 bases lining up with TRBD1. The V gene end was trimmed by 5 bases and the J gene end by 11 bases; junction bases not matched to a gene: 9. Germline V gives CDR1 MNHEY, CDR2 SMNVEV (reference sequence). The CDR3 consists of 13 residues. The CDR3 spells CASSGYRQGEAFF. The DNA of the CDR3 is TGTGCCAGCAGTGGCTACAGACAGGGGGAGGCTTTCTTT.

The chain carries TRBV11-2 and TRBJ2-3; 13 positions match TRBD2. Germline CDR1 reads SGHAT; CDR2 reads FQNNGV. Unmatched junction bases numbered 7, after V lost 1 base and J lost 0 bases. The length of the CDR3 is 19 residues. CDR3 sequence (DNA): TGTGCCAGCAGCTTAGGACTAGCGGGAGGCTCCTTTAGCACAGATACGCAGTATTTT. Its protein is CASSLGLAGGSFSTDTQYF.